The clone carrying this T cell receptor beta chain was found many times. The data were taken from a study of T cells in Graves' hyperthyroidism and ophthalmopathy. This CDR3 is 16 amino acids long. Deletions cut 0 bases from V and 6 bases from J, with 21 bases between. Germline V gives CDR1 DFQATT, CDR2 SNEGSKA (reference sequence). The source material, RNA transcripts, was used to amplify TCR beta CDR3 regions. The primer set for the first-round RT-PCR of the TCR CDR3 was HTBI. Using its own MiXCR run on the multiplex PCR reads, TCRdb lists one record per CDR3 protein. The sample gives approximately 600,000 distinct CDR3 sequences, 14% of which show up once; less than 9% is in the top ten.

The chain combines TRBV20-1 with TRBJ2-7; D not certain. The sample consisted of blood. The source of this sequence is a woman aged 18-29 years with Graves' ophthalmopathy. For the CDR3, the DNA is TGCAGTGCTAGAGAGGTGGGCTCGGTTGACTGGATCGAGCAGTACTTC. Translating gives CSAREVGSVDWIEQYF.